Below are 2 T cell receptor beta chains sequenced from a single sample in a study of shared clonotypes between healthy human individuals. TCRdb's copy holds only in-frame clones and misses some; the assay was immunoSEQ multiplex PCR. The table lists about 2.4 million clones, approximately 93% of them singletons, with 0.35% to 0.45% in the top ten. The sample taken for sequencing was naive CD4+ T cells from PBMCs. Subset here: CD45RA+ positively selected. The receptors shown here come from a man between 18 and 35 years old in good health. Some clones in this sample may be carry-over from other donors' samples.

The gene calls are TRBV7-9 and TRBJ1-5, with 8 bases that match TRBD1. Germline V lookup: CDR1 SEHNR, CDR2 FQNEAQ (reference sequence). Trimming removed 4 bases from V and 10 bases from J; junction bases left unmatched: 6. The CDR3 loop spans 13 amino acids. This chain's CDR3 is CASSSQGTGPQHF. The CDR3 DNA is TGTGCCAGCAGCTCACAAGGGACAGGCCCCCAGCATTTT.

The chain combines TRBV6-1 with TRBJ1-2, with D unclear. This CDR3 is 11 amino acids long. Germline V gene sequence: CDR1 MNHNS, CDR2 SASEGT. V was cut by 10 bases and J by 5 bases, with 11 bases left in between. The CDR3 nucleotides are TGTGCCACCGGAGTAAGATATGGCTACACCTTC. Amino acid sequence: CATGVRYGYTF.